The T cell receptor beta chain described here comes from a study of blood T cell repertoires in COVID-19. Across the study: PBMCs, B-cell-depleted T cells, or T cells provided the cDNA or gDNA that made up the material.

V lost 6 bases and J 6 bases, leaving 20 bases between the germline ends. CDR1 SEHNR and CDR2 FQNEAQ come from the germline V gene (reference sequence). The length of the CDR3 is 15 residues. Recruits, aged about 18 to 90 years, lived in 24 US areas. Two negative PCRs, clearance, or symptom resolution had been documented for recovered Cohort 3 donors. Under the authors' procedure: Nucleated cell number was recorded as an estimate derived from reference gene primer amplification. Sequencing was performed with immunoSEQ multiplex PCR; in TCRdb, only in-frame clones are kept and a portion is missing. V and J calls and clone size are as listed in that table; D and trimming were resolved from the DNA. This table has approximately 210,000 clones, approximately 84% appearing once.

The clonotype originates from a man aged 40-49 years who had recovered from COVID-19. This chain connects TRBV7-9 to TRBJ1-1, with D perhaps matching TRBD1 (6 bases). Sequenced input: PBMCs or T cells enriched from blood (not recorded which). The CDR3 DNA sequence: TGTGCCAGCAGACCCAGCATTACAGGGCTGGCTGAAGCTTTCTTT. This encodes CASRPSITGLAEAFF.